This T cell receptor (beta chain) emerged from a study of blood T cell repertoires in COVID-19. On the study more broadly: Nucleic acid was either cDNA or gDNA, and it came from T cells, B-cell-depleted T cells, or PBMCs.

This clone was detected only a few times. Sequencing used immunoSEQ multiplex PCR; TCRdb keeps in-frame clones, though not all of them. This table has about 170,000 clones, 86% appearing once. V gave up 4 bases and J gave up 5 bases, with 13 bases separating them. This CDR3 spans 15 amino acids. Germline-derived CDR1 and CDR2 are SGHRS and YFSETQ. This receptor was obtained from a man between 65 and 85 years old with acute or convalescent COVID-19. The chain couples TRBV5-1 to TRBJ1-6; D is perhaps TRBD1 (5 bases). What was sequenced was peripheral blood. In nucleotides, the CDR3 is TGCGCCAGCAGCCCCGACAGTCCTAATAATTCACCCCTCCACTTT. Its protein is CASSPDSPNNSPLHF.